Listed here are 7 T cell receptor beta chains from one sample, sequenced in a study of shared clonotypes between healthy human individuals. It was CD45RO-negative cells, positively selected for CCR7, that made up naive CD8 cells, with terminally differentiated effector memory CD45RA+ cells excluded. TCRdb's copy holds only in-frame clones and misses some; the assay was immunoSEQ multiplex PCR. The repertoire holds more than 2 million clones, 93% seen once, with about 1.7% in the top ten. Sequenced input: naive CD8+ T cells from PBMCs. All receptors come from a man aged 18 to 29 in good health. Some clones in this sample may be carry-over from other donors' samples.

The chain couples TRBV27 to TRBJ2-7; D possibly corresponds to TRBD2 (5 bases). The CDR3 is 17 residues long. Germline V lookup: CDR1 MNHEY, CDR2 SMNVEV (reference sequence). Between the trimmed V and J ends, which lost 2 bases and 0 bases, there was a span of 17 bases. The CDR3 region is CASSLRPPDWRSYEQYF. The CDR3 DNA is TGTGCCAGCAGTTTAAGGCCCCCGGACTGGCGCTCCTACGAGCAGTACTTC.

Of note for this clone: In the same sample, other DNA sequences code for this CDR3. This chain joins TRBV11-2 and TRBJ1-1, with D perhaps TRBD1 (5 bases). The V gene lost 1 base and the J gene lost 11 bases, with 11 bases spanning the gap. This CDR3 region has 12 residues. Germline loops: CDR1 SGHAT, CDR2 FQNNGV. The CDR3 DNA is TGTGCCAGCAGCTTAGGCGGGGGTGAGGCTTTCTTT. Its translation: CASSLGGGEAFF.

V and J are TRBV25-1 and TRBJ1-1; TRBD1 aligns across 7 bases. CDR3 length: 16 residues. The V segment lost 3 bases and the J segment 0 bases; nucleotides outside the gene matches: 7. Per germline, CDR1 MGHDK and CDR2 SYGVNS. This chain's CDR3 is CASSDPTGSMNTEAFF. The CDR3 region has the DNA TGTGCCAGCAGTGACCCGACAGGGAGCATGAACACTGAAGCTTTCTTT.

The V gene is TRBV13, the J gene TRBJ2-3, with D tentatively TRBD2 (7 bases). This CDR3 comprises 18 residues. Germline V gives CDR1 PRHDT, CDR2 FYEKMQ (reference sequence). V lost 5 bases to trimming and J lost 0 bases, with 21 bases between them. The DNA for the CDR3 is TGTGCCAGCAGCCAAGCCGGACTAGGGGGATCTAGCACAGATACGCAGTATTTT. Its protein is CASSQAGLGGSSTDTQYF. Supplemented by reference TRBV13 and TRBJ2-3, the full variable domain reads AAGVIQSPRHLIKEKRETATLKCYPIPRHDTVYWYQQGPGQDPQFLISFYEKMQSDKGSIPDRFSAQQFSDYHSELNMSSLELGDSALYFCASSQAGLGGSSTDTQYFGPGTRLTVL.

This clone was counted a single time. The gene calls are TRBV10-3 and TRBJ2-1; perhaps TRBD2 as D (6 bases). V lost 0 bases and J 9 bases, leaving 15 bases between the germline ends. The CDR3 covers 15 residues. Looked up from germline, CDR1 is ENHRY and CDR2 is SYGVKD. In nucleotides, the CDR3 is TGTGCCATCAGTGAGTCGGGTTCGGGAGCACCTGAGCAGTTCTTC. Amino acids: CAISESGSGAPEQFF.

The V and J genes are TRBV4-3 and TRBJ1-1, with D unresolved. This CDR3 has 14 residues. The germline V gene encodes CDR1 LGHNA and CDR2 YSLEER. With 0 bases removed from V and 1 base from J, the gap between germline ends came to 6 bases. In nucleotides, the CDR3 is TGCGCCAGCAGCCAAGACAGAACGAACACTGAAGCTTTCTTT. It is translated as CASSQDRTNTEAFF.

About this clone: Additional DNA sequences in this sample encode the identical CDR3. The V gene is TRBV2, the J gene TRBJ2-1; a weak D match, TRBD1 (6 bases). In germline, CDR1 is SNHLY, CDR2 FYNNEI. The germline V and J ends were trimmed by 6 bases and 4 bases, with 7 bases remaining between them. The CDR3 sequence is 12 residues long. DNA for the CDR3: TGTGCCAGCAGACAGGGTTACAATGAGCAGTTCTTC. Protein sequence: CASRQGYNEQFF.